This TCR beta chain was identified in a study of shared clonotypes between healthy human individuals. The table came from immunoSEQ multiplex PCR; TCRdb's copy has only in-frame clones and leaves some out. This table holds about 1 million clones, around 75% found once. The CDR3 totals 11 residues. Trimming stripped 2 bases from V and 1 base from J, with 1 base between. Germline CDR1 SGHTS, CDR2 YDEGEE. The chain uses TRBV5-8 and TRBJ2-7; D gene ambiguous. The specimen sequenced was memory CD4+ T cells sorted from blood. Subset reported: CD45RA-negative fraction. The origin of this receptor is a young man in good health. CDR3: CASSFSYEQYF. CDR3 nucleotides: TGTGCCAGCAGCTTTTCCTACGAGCAGTACTTC.